This is a list of T cell receptor beta chains from one sample in a study of beta chain bispecific antibodies for T cell cancers. Each CDR3 protein gets one entry after TCRdb re-called the 5' RACE reads with MiXCR. The table records about 20,000 distinct CDR3 sequences, about 2.7% of them present only once. Their specific antigens are unknown. The material sequenced was healthy donor T cells cultured with leukemia cells. The receptor set was obtained from a human donor in good health. Some clones in this sample may be carry-over from other donors' samples. Each CDR3 is given with its conserved first and last residue. Fields, in order: J gene, clone size, V gene, D gene, CDR3 DNA, CDR3 protein. A D gene is named only where the DNA matches it firmly. Expanded clones are given a class, and other clones once, few, many or no size at all.

TRBJ2-1 | many | TRBV9 | TRBD1 | TGTGCCAGCAGCGTAGGAGGGGGCCAACACAATGAGCAGTTCTTC | CASSVGGGQHNEQFF
TRBJ2-1 | NA | TRBV2 | NA | TGTGCCAGCAGTGATAGAAGGGTTACTGAGCAGTTCTTC | CASSDRRVTEQFF
TRBJ2-1 | many | TRBV10-2 | TRBD2 | TGCGCCAGCATGACCCCATGGCGGGGGGGCAATGAGCAGTTCTTC | CASMTPWRGGNEQFF
TRBJ1-4 | many | TRBV4-2 | NA | TGTGCCAGCAGCCCCCGCGGTCGGGACCCTCCTGGAAAACTGTTTTTT | CASSPRGRDPPGKLFF
TRBJ1-5 | many | TRBV19 | TRBD1 | TGTGCCAGTAGGGGGACAGCAAATCAGCCCCAGCATTTT | CASRGTANQPQHF
TRBJ1-2 | few | TRBV5-5 | TRBD1 | TGTGCCAGCAGCCAAATGGGACAGGACTATGGCTACACCTTC | CASSQMGQDYGYTF
TRBJ2-3 | many | TRBV6-5 | NA | TGTGCCAGCAGTCCATCCAGGGACTTTCCGTACACAGATACGCAGTATTTT | CASSPSRDFPYTDTQYF
TRBJ1-2 | few | TRBV9 | NA | TGTGCCAGCAGCGTAGAGGGGACGGCGCGTGGCTACACCTTC | CASSVEGTARGYTF
TRBJ1-2 | few | TRBV7-9 | NA | TGTGCCGTCGGGGGGGGGAATGGCTACACCTTC | CAVGGGNGYTF
TRBJ1-6 | few | TRBV6-5 | NA | TGTGCCAGCAGTTATAAGACACAAACACCTAATTCACCCCTCCACTTT | CASSYKTQTPNSPLHF
TRBJ2-5 | many | TRBV20-1 | TRBD1 | TGCAGTGCTAGTAGGACAGGGGGAGAGACCCAGTACTTC | CSASRTGGETQYF
TRBJ2-6 | many | TRBV27 | NA | TGTGCCAGCAGTTTAATTCCAATACAGGTATCTGGGGCCAACGTCCTGACTTTC | CASSLIPIQVSGANVLTF
TRBJ2-2 | many | TRBV13 | NA | TGTGCCAGCAGCTTAGAAAGTCTCGGCGGGGGCTCGAACACCGGGGAGCTGTTTTTT | CASSLESLGGGSNTGELFF
TRBJ2-2 | NA | TRBV6-5 | NA | TGTGCCACCGCGGACGGGACGAACACCGGGGAGCTGTTTTTT | CATADGTNTGELFF
TRBJ2-2 | many | TRBV24-1 | NA | TGTGCCACCAGTGATTTGCCCGGGGGTGCCGGGGAGCTGTTTTTT | CATSDLPGGAGELFF
TRBJ2-2 | many | TRBV6-6 | TRBD1 | TGTGCCAGCCTAGGGGGCTACGGGGAGCTGTTTTTT | CASLGGYGELFF
TRBJ2-5 | many | TRBV3-1 | TRBD2 | TGTGCCAGCAGCCAGCCTGGACTAGCGGGGGCAGAGACCCAGTACTTC | CASSQPGLAGAETQYF
TRBJ1-1 | many | TRBV2 | NA | TGTGCCAGCAGTGAATCTCGGACGGGCGTGAACACTGAAGCTTTCTTT | CASSESRTGVNTEAFF
TRBJ2-5 | many | TRBV20-1 | NA | TGCAGTGCTAGGGTTCCCGGAGTAGAGACCCAGTACTTC | CSARVPGVETQYF
TRBJ2-3 | medium-sized | TRBV5-1 | NA | TGCGCCAGCAACTTCCTAACCCCCGTAGGAGGGGATACGCAGTATTTT | CASNFLTPVGGDTQYF
TRBJ1-5 | many | TRBV25-1 | NA | TGTGCCAGCACCCGGTTTTGGGGAACAGGCCTAAACTCTAATCAGCCCCAGCATTTT | CASTRFWGTGLNSNQPQHF
TRBJ1-2 | many | TRBV7-9 | TRBD1 | TGTGCCAGCAGCTTAGTCGCCGGGACAGGCGACTATGGCTACACCTTC | CASSLVAGTGDYGYTF
TRBJ2-6 | NA | TRBV24-1 | NA | TGTGCCACCAGTGTAGGGGGTAGCTCTGGGGCCAACGTCCTGACTTTC | CATSVGGSSGANVLTF
TRBJ1-1 | many | TRBV7-6 | NA | TGTGCCAGCAGCTTAGCGTCGGATTTTTGGGCTGAAGCTTTCTTT | CASSLASDFWAEAFF
TRBJ2-1 | many | TRBV11-3 | NA | TGTGCCAGCAGCTTAGTTGGAGGGGATAGCTCCTACAATGAGCAGTTCTTC | CASSLVGGDSSYNEQFF